This T cell receptor (beta chain) was retrieved from a study of blood T cell repertoires in COVID-19. Followed over time, Seattle patients had been enrolled while infection was active. Original analysis: The assay estimated nucleated cells by amplifying reference gene primers. Libraries were prepared by immunoSEQ multiplex PCR; TCRdb keeps only in-frame clonotypes and omits some of them. V and J calls and clone size come straight from that table; D and trimming were deduced from the DNA. Among a few hundred thousand clones listed, about 90% were seen once. The sequenced sample was peripheral blood. The clonotype originates from a woman aged 25 to 39 with COVID-19, enrolled during active disease.

The CDR3 region has the DNA TGTGCCAGCAGCTCTAGCACGGCGGGGGGATACGAGCAGTACTTC. It encodes CASSSSTAGGYEQYF. The rearrangement joins TRBV7-2 to TRBJ2-7; 8 bases are a match to TRBD2. The V and J ends lost 4 bases and 4 bases, in that order; junction bases with no gene match: 9. This CDR3 contains 15 residues. Germline V gives CDR1 SGHTA, CDR2 FQGNSA.